The table lists the clone carrying this T cell receptor (beta chain) with a few counts. The record originates from a study of T cells in Graves' hyperthyroidism and ophthalmopathy. Regions amplified from RNA transcripts were the TCR beta CDR3 regions. With the HTBI primer set, the TCR CDR3 went through a first round of RT-PCR. One entry per CDR3 protein results from TCRdb running MiXCR on the multiplex PCR reads. The sample consists of hundreds of thousands of distinct CDR3 sequences, over 11% of them appearing once. Trimming at V came to 5 bases and at J to 0 bases, leaving 5 bases not matched to a gene. Germline V lookup: CDR1 MNHNS, CDR2 SASEGT. The CDR3 is 15 amino acids.

The sample was blood. The receptor was isolated from a young woman with Graves' hyperthyroidism. The chain employs TRBV6-1 and TRBJ2-3; 7 nucleotides align to TRBD2. The CDR3, as DNA: TGTGCCAGCAGTCCTCCTAGCGGAAGCACAGATACGCAGTATTTT. This translates into CASSPPSGSTDTQYF.